Listed below are T cell receptor beta chains from one sample, sequenced in a study of OX40 agonist ivuxolimab in advanced cancers. Generated by immunoSEQ multiplex PCR, the TCRdb table keeps only in-frame clones and is missing some. Of under 95,000 clones in the sample, approximately 88% were seen once. Specimen: CD4+ or CD8+ T cells sorted from blood, collected in a trial of the OX40 agonist ivuxolimab. The receptor source for this set is an adult with an advanced solid tumor such as melanoma, head and neck, liver or kidney cancer. CDR3s include the opening cysteine and the closing phenylalanine or tryptophan.

TRBV27,TRBJ2-5,CASSPPLRAGTQYF
TRBV18,TRBJ2-7,CASSNAGYEQYF
TRBV11-2,TRBJ2-2,CASSLAGINTGELFF
TRBV6-1,TRBJ1-1,CATSTGLDTEAFF
TRBV7-3,TRBJ2-1,CASSPDRVAYNEQFF
TRBV28,TRBJ1-3,CASTRGGTSGNTIYF
TRBV6-1,TRBJ1-1,CASRAEGQMNTEAFF
TRBV18,TRBJ1-5,CASSPGTGERNQPQHF
TRBV10-3,TRBJ1-1,CAISGDRGTTEAFF
TRBV18,TRBJ1-1,CASSLRQGRLNTEAFF
TRBV2,TRBJ1-5,CASSALRNDQPQHF
TRBV7-2,TRBJ1-1,CASSRTGTGLTEAFF
TRBV7-9,TRBJ2-7,CASSASGYEQYF
TRBV4-2,TRBJ1-2,CASSLKGQGGGYTF
TRBV10-3,TRBJ2-2,CAISEQGQGGELFF
TRBV27,TRBJ2-5,CASSPIRGREETQYF
TRBV5-1,TRBJ1-5,CASSTGADQPQHF
TRBV7-9,TRBJ2-7,CASSLAGDRMSYEQYF
TRBV30,TRBJ1-2,CAWIYLGGGTF
TRBV5-1,TRBJ2-2,CASSFGDSLRELFF
TRBV11-2,TRBJ1-3,CASSSQGVSGNTIYF
TRBV9,TRBJ1-6,CASSDRGPSSPLHF
TRBV5-4,TRBJ2-1,CASSLDLSKDNEQFF
TRBV7-2,TRBJ2-4,CASSVWDRGNIQYF
TRBV7-6,TRBJ1-6,CASSLGGTTRGNSPLHF
TRBV9,TRBJ1-3,CASSVGAGIGNTIYF
TRBV5-1,TRBJ2-5,CASSSTGTFGETQYF
TRBV2,TRBJ2-7,CASSWGQDSYEQYF
TRBV7-9,TRBJ1-2,CASSLGGGGRAGHGYTF
TRBV7-3,TRBJ2-2,CASSFGQGTGELFF
TRBV29-1,TRBJ1-3,CSVHIPGPFSGNTIYF
TRBV10-2,TRBJ2-1,CASSGATTSGRTYNEQFF
TRBV19,TRBJ2-3,CASTQGNTDTQYF
TRBV7-2,TRBJ2-3,CASSLGSGTDTQYF
TRBV7-2,TRBJ2-2,CASSFKGSTGQWDTGELFF
TRBV5-5,TRBJ2-2,CASSQGVSGELFF
TRBV7-9,TRBJ1-2,CASSWEGGNYGYTF
TRBV7-9,TRBJ2-1,CASSPLPTSGGVNEQFF
TRBV5-1,TRBJ2-5,CASSLEVAGETQYF
TRBV7-6,TRBJ2-7,CASSLYQGGAGPSEQYF
TRBV7-3,TRBJ1-1,CASSLNRANTEAFF
TRBV28,TRBJ1-4,CASSLTGTFGEKLFF
TRBV2,TRBJ2-7,CASSDGTGGYEQYF
TRBV7-9,TRBJ1-1,CASWGNTEAFF
TRBV2,TRBJ2-3,CASSKGEPTQYF
TRBV5-1,TRBJ1-4,CASSMGDSNEKLFF
TRBV4-1,TRBJ2-3,CASSQGSRARGDTQYF
TRBV19,TRBJ2-5,CASSINLQETQYF
TRBV5-1,TRBJ2-1,CASSNEVLAGGGNEQFF
TRBV28,TRBJ1-2,CASSNRQGAHYGYTF
TRBV2,TRBJ2-5,CASSEAGGLAGVGTQYF
TRBV5-6,TRBJ1-5,CASSLVGQPQHF
TRBV6-5,TRBJ2-5,CASSSAAINKETQYF
TRBV5-1,TRBJ1-6,CASSYRDRSMNSPLHF
TRBV7-2,TRBJ2-1,CASSPRLAGNYNEQFF
TRBV6-6,TRBJ2-7,CASSYSGPYEQYF
TRBV11-2,TRBJ2-5,CASSPQGGETQYF
TRBV28,TRBJ1-1,CASSNQPGAPNTEAFF
TRBV7-2,TRBJ1-2,CASSFGSGEGRHYGYTF